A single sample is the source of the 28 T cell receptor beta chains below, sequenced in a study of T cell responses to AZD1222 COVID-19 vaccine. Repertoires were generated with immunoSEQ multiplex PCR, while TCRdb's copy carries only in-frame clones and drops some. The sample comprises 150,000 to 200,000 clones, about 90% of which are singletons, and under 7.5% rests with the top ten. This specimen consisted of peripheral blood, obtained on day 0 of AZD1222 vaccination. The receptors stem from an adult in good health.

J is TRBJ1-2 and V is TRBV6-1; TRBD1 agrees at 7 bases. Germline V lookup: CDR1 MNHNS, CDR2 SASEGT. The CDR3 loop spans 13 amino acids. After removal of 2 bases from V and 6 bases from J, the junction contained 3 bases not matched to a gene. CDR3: CASSERTGDGYTF. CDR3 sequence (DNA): TGTGCCAGCAGTGAACGGACAGGTGATGGCTACACCTTC.

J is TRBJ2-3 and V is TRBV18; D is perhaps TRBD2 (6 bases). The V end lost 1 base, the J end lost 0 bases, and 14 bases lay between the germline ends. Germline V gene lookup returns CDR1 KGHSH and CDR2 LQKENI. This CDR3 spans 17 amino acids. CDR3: CASSPRIGGTSTDTQYF. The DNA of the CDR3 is TGTGCCAGCTCACCACGTATCGGCGGGACCAGCACAGATACGCAGTATTTT.

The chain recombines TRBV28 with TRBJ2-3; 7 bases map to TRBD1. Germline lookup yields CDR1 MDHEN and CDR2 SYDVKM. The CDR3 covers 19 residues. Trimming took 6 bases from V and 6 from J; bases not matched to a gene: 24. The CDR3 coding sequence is TGTGCCAGCAGCCGGAGGACATACAGGGGATCGTCCCATCGGGATACGCAGTATTTT. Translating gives CASSRRTYRGSSHRDTQYF.

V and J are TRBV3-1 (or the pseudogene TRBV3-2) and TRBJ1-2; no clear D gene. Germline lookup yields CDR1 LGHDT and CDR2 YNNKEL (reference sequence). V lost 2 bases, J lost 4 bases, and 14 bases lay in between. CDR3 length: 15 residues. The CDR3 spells CASSQRSGRPYGYTF. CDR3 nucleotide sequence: TGTGCCAGCAGCCAACGGTCTGGCAGGCCCTATGGCTACACCTTC.

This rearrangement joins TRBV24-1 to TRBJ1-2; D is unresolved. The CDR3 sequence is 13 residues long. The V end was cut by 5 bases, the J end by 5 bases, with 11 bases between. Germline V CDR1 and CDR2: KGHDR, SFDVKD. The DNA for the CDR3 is TGTGCCACCAGTGCCAAGTCGAAGTATGGCTACACCTTC. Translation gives CATSAKSKYGYTF.

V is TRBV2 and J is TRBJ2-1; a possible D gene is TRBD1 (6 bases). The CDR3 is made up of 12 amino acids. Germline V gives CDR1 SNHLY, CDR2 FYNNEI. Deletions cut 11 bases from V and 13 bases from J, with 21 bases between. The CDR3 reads CAGAGQSPLQFF. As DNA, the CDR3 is TGTGCCGGTGCCGGACAGTCTCCCCTCCAGTTCTTC.

The CDR3 sequence: CASSPPQPGTDTQYF. The CDR3 DNA reads as TGTGCCAGCTCACCACCGCAACCCGGCACAGATACGCAGTATTTT. This chain connects TRBV18 to TRBJ2-3; D not certain. Deletions cut 0 bases from V and 1 base from J, with 8 bases between. The CDR3 is 15 residues long. The germline V gene encodes CDR1 KGHSH and CDR2 LQKENI.

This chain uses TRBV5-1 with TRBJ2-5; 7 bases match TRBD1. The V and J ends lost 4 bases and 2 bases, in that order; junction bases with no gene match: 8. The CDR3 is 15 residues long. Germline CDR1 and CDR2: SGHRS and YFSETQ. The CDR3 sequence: CASSRREGQQETQYF. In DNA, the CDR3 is TGCGCCAGCAGCAGAAGAGAGGGACAGCAAGAGACCCAGTACTTC.

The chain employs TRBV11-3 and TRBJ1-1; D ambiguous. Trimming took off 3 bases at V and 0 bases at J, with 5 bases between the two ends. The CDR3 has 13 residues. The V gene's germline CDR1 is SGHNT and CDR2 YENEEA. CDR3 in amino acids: CASSLVMNTEAFF. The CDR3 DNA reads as TGTGCCAGCAGCTTGGTCATGAACACTGAAGCTTTCTTT.

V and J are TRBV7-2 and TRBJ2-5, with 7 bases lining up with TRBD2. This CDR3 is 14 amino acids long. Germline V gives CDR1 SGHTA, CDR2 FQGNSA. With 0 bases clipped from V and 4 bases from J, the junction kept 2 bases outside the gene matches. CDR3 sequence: CASSLAGGPETQYF. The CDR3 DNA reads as TGTGCCAGCAGCTTAGCGGGAGGGCCAGAGACCCAGTACTTC. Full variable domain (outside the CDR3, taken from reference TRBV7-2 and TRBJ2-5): GAGVSQSPSNKVTEKGKDVELRCDPISGHTALYWYRQSLGQGLEFLIYFQGNSAPDKSGLPSDRFSAERTGGSVSTLTIQRTQQEDSAVYLCASSLAGGPETQYFGPGTRLLVL.

CDR3 loop: CAWSVPGLTQPQHF. The CDR3 bases are TGTGCCTGGAGTGTCCCAGGTCTAACTCAGCCCCAGCATTTT. V and J are TRBV30 and TRBJ1-5; D uncertain. V lost 0 bases and J 6 bases, leaving 12 bases between the germline ends. CDR1 and CDR2 (germline): GTSNPN, SVGIG (reference sequence). This CDR3 is built from 14 residues. Filled out from reference TRBV30 and TRBJ1-5, the complete variable domain reads SQTIHQWPATLVQPVGSPLSLECTVEGTSNPNLYWYRQAAGRGLQLLFYSVGIGQISSEVPQNLSASRPQDRQFILSSKKLLLSDSGFYLCAWSVPGLTQPQHFGDGTRLSIL.

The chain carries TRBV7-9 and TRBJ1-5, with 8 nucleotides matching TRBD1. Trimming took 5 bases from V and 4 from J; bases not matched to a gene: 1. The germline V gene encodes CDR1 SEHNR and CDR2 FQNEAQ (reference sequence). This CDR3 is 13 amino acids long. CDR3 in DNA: TGTGCCAGCAGCGGACAGGGAAATCAGCCCCAGCATTTT. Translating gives CASSGQGNQPQHF. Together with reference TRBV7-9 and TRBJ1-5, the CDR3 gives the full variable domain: DTGVSQNPRHKITKRGQNVTFRCDPISEHNRLYWYRQTLGQGPEFLTYFQNEAQLEKSRLLSDRFSAERPKGSFSTLEIQRTEQGDSAMYLCASSGQGNQPQHFGDGTRLSIL.

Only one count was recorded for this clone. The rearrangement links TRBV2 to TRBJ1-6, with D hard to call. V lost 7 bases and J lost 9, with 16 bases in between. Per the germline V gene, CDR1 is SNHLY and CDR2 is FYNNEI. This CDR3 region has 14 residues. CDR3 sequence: CASTPRREASPLHF. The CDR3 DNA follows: TGTGCCAGCACCCCGCGGAGGGAGGCTTCACCCCTCCACTTT.

The CDR3: CASSQGLDRNYGYTF. The CDR3 bases are TGCGCCAGCAGCCAAGGATTAGACAGAAACTATGGCTACACCTTC. V is TRBV4-3 and J is TRBJ1-2; a possible D gene is TRBD1 (5 bases). The CDR3 is 15 amino acids. CDR1 is LGHNA, CDR2 YSLEER, per germline. Between the trimmed V and J ends, which lost 1 base and 2 bases, there was a span of 11 bases.

The CDR3 DNA sequence: TGCAGCGTTGGCACAGGGAATGGAAACACCATATATTTT. Residues: CSVGTGNGNTIYF. The chain is built from TRBV29-1 and TRBJ1-3, with D perhaps matching TRBD1 (6 bases). The CDR3 loop spans 13 amino acids. Trimming left V 4 bases short and J 3 bases short, with 10 bases between. Germline V gene data show CDR1 as SQVTM and CDR2 as ANQGSEA.

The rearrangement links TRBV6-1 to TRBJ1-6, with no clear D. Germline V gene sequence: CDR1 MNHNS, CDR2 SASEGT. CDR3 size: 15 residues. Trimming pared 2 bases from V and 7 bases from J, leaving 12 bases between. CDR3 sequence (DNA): TGTGCCAGCAGTGAAAACCTAATACGCAATTCACCCCTCCACTTT. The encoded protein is CASSENLIRNSPLHF.

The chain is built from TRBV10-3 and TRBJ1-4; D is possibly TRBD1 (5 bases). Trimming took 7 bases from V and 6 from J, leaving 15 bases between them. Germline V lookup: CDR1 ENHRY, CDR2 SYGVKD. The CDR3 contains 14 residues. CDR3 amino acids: CAIIVAGSDEKLFF. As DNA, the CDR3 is TGTGCCATCATTGTCGCAGGGTCGGATGAAAAACTGTTTTTT.

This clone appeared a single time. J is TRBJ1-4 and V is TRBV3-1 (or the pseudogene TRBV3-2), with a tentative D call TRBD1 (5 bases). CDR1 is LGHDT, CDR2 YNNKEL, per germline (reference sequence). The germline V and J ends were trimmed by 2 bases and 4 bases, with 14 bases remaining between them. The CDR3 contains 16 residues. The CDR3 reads CASSQPRGTRNEKLFF. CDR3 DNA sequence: TGTGCCAGCAGCCAACCACGCGGGACCCGTAATGAAAAACTGTTTTTT.

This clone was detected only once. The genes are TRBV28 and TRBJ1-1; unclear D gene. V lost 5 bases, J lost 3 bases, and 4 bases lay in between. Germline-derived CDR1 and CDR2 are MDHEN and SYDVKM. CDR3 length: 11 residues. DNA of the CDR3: TGTGCCAGCAGTAGCCACACTGAAGCTTTCTTT. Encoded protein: CASSSHTEAFF.

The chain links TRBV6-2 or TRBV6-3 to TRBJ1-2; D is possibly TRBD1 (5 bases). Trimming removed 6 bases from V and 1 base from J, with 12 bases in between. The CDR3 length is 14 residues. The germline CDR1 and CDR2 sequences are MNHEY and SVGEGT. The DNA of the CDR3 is TGTGCCAGCAGCGACAACAGGATTAACTATGGCTACACCTTC. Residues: CASSDNRINYGYTF.

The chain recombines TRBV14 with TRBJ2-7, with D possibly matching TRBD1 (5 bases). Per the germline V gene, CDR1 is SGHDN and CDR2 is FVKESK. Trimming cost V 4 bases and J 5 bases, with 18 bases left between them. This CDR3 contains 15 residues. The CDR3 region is CASSPLERGKNEQYF. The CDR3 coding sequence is TGTGCCAGCAGCCCCCTTGAAAGGGGAAAAAACGAGCAGTACTTC.

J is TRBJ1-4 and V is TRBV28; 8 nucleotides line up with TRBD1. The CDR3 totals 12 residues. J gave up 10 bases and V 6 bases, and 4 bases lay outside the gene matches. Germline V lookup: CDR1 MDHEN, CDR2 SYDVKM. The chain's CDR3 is CASRQGGGKLFF. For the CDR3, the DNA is TGTGCCAGCAGACAGGGGGGTGGAAAACTGTTTTTT.

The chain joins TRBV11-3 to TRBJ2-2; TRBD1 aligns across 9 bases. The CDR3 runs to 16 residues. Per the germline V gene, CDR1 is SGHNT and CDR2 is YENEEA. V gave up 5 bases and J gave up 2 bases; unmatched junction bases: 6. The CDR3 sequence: CASSAGTGKNTGELFF. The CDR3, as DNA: TGTGCCAGCAGCGCCGGGACAGGGAAAAACACCGGGGAGCTGTTTTTT.

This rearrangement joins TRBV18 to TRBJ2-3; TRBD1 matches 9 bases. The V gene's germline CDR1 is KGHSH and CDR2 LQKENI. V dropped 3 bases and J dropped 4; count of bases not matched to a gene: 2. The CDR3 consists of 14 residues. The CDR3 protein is CASSPGQGSDTQYF. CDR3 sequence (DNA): TGTGCCAGCTCACCGGGACAGGGATCAGATACGCAGTATTTT.

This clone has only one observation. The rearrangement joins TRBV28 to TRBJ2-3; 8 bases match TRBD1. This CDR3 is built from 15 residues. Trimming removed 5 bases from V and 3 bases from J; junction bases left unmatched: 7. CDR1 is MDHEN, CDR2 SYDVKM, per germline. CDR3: CASSAGGAGTDTQYF. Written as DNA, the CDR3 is TGTGCCAGCAGTGCAGGGGGCGCTGGGACAGATACGCAGTATTTT.

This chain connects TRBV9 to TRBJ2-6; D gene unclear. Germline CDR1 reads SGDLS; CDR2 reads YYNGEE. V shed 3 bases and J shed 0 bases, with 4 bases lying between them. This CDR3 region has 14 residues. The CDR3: CASSAVSGANVLTF. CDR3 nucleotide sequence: TGTGCCAGCAGCGCAGTCTCTGGGGCCAACGTCCTGACTTTC.

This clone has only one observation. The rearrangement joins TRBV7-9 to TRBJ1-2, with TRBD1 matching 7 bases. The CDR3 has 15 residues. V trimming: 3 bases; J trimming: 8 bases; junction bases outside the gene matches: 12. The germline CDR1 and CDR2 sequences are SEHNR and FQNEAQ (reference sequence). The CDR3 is CASSLELPGQNGYTF. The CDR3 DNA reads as TGTGCCAGCAGCTTGGAATTGCCGGGACAGAACGGCTACACCTTC.

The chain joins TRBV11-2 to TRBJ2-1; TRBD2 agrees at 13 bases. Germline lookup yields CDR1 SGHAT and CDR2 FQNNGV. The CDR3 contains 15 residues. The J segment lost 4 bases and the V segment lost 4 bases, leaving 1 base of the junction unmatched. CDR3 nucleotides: TGTGCCAGCAGCTCACTAGCGGGGGGGTACAATGAGCAGTTCTTC. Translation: CASSSLAGGYNEQFF.